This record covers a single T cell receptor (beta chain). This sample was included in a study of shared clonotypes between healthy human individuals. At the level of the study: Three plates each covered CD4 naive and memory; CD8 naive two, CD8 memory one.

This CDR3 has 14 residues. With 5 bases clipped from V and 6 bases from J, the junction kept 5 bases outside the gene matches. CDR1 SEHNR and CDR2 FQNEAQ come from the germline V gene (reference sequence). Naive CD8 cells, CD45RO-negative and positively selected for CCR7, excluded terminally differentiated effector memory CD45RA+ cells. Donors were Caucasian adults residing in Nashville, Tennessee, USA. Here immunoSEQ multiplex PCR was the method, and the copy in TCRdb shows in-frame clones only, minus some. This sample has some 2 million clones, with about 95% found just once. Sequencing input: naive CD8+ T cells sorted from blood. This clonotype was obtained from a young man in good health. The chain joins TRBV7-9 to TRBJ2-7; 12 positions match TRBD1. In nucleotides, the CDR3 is TGTGCCAGCAGCGCCCCGGGACAGGGGGCCGAGCAGTACTTC. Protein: CASSAPGQGAEQYF.